The 18 T cell receptor beta chains below come from one sample, sequenced in a study of response to subunit inactivated influenza vaccine. Using its own MiXCR run on the RT-PCR reads, TCRdb lists one record per CDR3 protein. The data hold 560,000 or so distinct CDR3 sequences, with around 8% observed a single time. Here the sequenced sample was PBMCs from blood, taken roughly 24 months after vaccination. Receptors were obtained from a man aged 50 to 69 who received an inactivated influenza vaccine.

The V and J genes are TRBV11-2 and TRBJ2-7, with a weak D call TRBD2 (6 bases). The CDR3 consists of 14 residues. V lost 4 bases and J lost 0, with 10 bases in between. Germline V gives CDR1 SGHAT, CDR2 FQNNGV. This CDR3 is CASSSPGDSYEQYF. In nucleotides, the CDR3 is TGTGCCAGCAGCTCCCCGGGAGACTCCTACGAGCAGTACTTC.

This rearrangement joins TRBV6-2 or TRBV6-3 to TRBJ2-1, with 7 bases aligning to TRBD2. From germline, CDR1 is MNHEY and CDR2 SVGEGT. With V trimmed by 10 bases and J by 5 bases, 11 bases remained unmatched. This CDR3 region has 14 residues. Written as DNA, the CDR3 is TGTGCCACCGCCCAGCTAGCGGCGCACAATGAGCAGTTCTTC. As protein: CATAQLAAHNEQFF.

This clonotype was seen many times. The chain has TRBV28 and TRBJ2-5; no firm D call. The CDR3 has 15 amino acids. Germline lookup yields CDR1 MDHEN and CDR2 SYDVKM. V lost 5 bases and J 5 bases, leaving 18 bases between the germline ends. Written as DNA, the CDR3 is TGTGCCAGCAGTCTTCGTCGTGGGGTGGGGGAGACCCAGTACTTC. Encoded protein: CASSLRRGVGETQYF.

This clonotype was found many times. The chain uses TRBV20-1 and TRBJ2-1, with TRBD1 matching over 9 bases. Germline V lookup: CDR1 DFQATT, CDR2 SNEGSKA (reference sequence). Losses at the gene ends were 5 bases for V and 4 bases for J; bases not matched to a gene: 6. The CDR3 consists of 14 residues. CDR3 region: CSAPGTGLYNEQFF. The DNA of the CDR3 is TGCAGTGCTCCCGGGACAGGGTTATACAATGAGCAGTTCTTC.

This clonotype was counted only a few times. This sequence joins TRBV19 and TRBJ2-3; D possibly corresponds to TRBD2 (5 bases). CDR3 size: 16 residues. Germline values: CDR1 LNHDA, CDR2 SQIVND (reference sequence). Trimming left V 6 bases short and J 6 bases short, with 22 bases between. DNA for the CDR3: TGTGCCAGTAGCCCCTCGGGCGGGCCCACCGGGGATACGCAGTATTTT. Translated, it gives CASSPSGGPTGDTQYF.

This clonotype has only a few counts. CDR3 residues: CASSLDRGRSDTQYF. The CDR3 DNA reads as TGCGCCAGCAGCTTGGATCGGGGGCGGTCAGATACGCAGTATTTT. The V gene is TRBV5-1, the J gene TRBJ2-3; the D call may be TRBD1 or TRBD2 (6 bases each). The germline V and J ends were trimmed by 0 bases and 4 bases, with 12 bases remaining between them. The germline V gene encodes CDR1 SGHRS and CDR2 YFSETQ. This CDR3 has 15 amino acids. The full variable domain, with the rest looked up from reference TRBV5-1 and TRBJ2-3, is KAGVTQTPRYLIKTRGQQVTLSCSPISGHRSVSWYQQTPGQGLQFLFEYFSETQRNKGNFPGRFSGRQFSNSRSEMNVSTLELGDSALYLCASSLDRGRSDTQYFGPGTRLTVL.

The V call is TRBV29-1, the J call TRBJ2-7; D remains unclear. Germline V CDR1 and CDR2: SQVTM, ANQGSEA. V dropped 1 base and J dropped 4 bases, with 14 bases sitting between them. CDR3 length: 14 residues. The chain's CDR3 is CSVEGTTGLYEQYF. Written as DNA, the CDR3 is TGCAGCGTTGAAGGAACCACCGGCCTTTACGAGCAGTACTTC.

This clonotype occurred many times. The chain links TRBV5-1 to TRBJ1-1; 10 positions match TRBD1. V trimming: 4 bases; J trimming: 6 bases; junction bases outside the gene matches: 6. CDR3 length: 14 residues. Germline V gene data show CDR1 as SGHRS and CDR2 as YFSETQ. In DNA form, the CDR3 reads TGCGCCAGCAGCATGACAGGGGGCAACGCTGAAGCTTTCTTT. It yields the protein CASSMTGGNAEAFF.

This clonotype was recorded many times. In nucleotides, the CDR3 is TGCAGTGCTAGAGGACTAGACTATAAAGAGACCCAGTACTTC. This codes for CSARGLDYKETQYF. This chain joins TRBV20-1 and TRBJ2-5; D might be TRBD2 (6 bases). Per germline, CDR1 DFQATT and CDR2 SNEGSKA (reference sequence). CDR3 length equals 14 residues. V was cut by 1 base and J by 3 bases, with 12 bases left in between.

There are a few counts of this clonotype. This chain links TRBV3-1 with TRBJ2-7; D call uncertain. The V and J ends lost 0 bases and 3 bases respectively, with 12 bases between them. The CDR3 spans 15 residues. From germline, CDR1 is LGHDT and CDR2 YNNKEL (reference sequence). CDR3 in DNA: TGTGCCAGCAGCCAAGACGGGCAGGCCCTCTACGAGCAGTACTTC. This sequence encodes CASSQDGQALYEQYF.

The chain combines TRBV3-1 with TRBJ2-7; 8 bases line up with TRBD1. This CDR3 is built from 15 residues. The V gene end was trimmed by 2 bases and the J gene end by 5 bases; junction bases not matched to a gene: 8. CDR1 and CDR2 from the germline V gene are LGHDT and YNNKEL (reference sequence). The CDR3 bases are TGTGCCAGCAGCCAACGCGGACAGGGTTTGAACGAGCAGTACTTC. Its translation is CASSQRGQGLNEQYF.

Only a few counts were recorded for this clonotype. The V and J genes are TRBV9 and TRBJ2-7; D remains ambiguous. CDR3 length: 14 amino acids. Germline V gives CDR1 SGDLS, CDR2 YYNGEE. V lost 0 bases, J lost 4 bases, and 11 bases lay in between. CDR3 DNA sequence: TGTGCCAGCAGCGTAGAGTTAGTTTCTTACGAGCAGTACTTC. Its translation: CASSVELVSYEQYF.

The chain recombines TRBV29-1 with TRBJ2-7; no clear D gene. Per the germline V gene, CDR1 is SQVTM and CDR2 is ANQGSEA. CDR3 size: 12 residues. V was shortened by 5 bases and J by 2 bases, with 10 bases between the two germline ends. CDR3 protein: CSVWTFAYEQYF. CDR3 coding DNA: TGCAGCGTTTGGACCTTCGCCTACGAGCAGTACTTC.

V is TRBV18 and J is TRBJ1-2; D call uncertain. The CDR3 runs 15 residues. Germline V gene sequence: CDR1 KGHSH, CDR2 LQKENI. Between the trimmed V and J ends, which lost 2 bases and 1 base, there was a span of 11 bases. The CDR3 sequence is CASSPEAGGNYGYTF. The CDR3 DNA is TGTGCCAGCTCACCAGAGGCAGGTGGTAACTATGGCTACACCTTC. The full variable domain, its missing parts supplied by reference TRBV18 and TRBJ1-2, is NAGVMQNPRHLVRRRGQEARLRCSPMKGHSHVYWYRQLPEEGLKFMVYLQKENIIDESGMPKERFSAEFPKEGPSILRIQQVVRGDSAAYFCASSPEAGGNYGYTFGSGTRLTVV.

In this sample, this clonotype turned up a few times. The V and J genes are TRBV20-1 and TRBJ2-7; 7 nucleotides align to TRBD2. V was clipped by 3 bases and J by 1 base; unmatched bases: 9. CDR1 and CDR2 (germline): DFQATT, SNEGSKA (reference sequence). The CDR3 is 15 residues long. CDR3 sequence reads: CSASNRLAASYEQYF. The CDR3 DNA reads as TGCAGTGCTAGTAATAGGCTAGCGGCATCCTACGAGCAGTACTTC.

The chain has TRBV20-1 and TRBJ2-5, with D possibly TRBD1 on 6 matching bases. Germline V gene data show CDR1 as DFQATT and CDR2 as SNEGSKA (reference sequence). The CDR3 has 15 residues. Between the trimmed V and J ends, which lost 2 bases and 5 bases, there was a span of 18 bases. CDR3 DNA: TGCAGTGCTAGATCCCCCCAGGGGAGAGGCGAGACCCAGTACTTC. Amino acids: CSARSPQGRGETQYF.

This clonotype showed up many times. The chain links TRBV18 to TRBJ2-4, with no clear D. The CDR3 has 19 amino acids. In germline, CDR1 is KGHSH, CDR2 LQKENI. V lost 0 bases to trimming and J lost 0 bases, with 18 bases between them. CDR3 protein: CASSPPARLGDLAKNIQYF. CDR3 DNA sequence: TGTGCCAGCTCACCACCGGCCAGGTTGGGCGATCTAGCCAAAAACATTCAGTACTTC.

This clonotype was counted ten times or more. The chain carries TRBV29-1 and TRBJ2-7, with 9 nucleotides matching TRBD2. CDR1 is SQVTM and CDR2 is ANQGSEA in the germline V gene. J gave up 0 bases and V 2 bases, and 5 bases lay outside the gene matches. CDR3 size: 15 residues. For the CDR3, the DNA is TGCAGCGTTGAATTACGACTAGCGGCCTCCTACGAGCAGTACTTC. Translation: CSVELRLAASYEQYF.